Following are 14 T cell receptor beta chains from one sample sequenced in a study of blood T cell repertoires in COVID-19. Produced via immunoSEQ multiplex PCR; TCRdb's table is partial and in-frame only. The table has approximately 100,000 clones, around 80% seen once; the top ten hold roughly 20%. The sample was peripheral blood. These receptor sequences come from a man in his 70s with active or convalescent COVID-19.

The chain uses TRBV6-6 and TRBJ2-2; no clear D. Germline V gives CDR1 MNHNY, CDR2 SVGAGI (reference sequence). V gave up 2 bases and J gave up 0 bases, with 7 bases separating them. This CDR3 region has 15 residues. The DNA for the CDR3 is TGTGCCAGCAGTTACCCCGACACGAACACCGGGGAGCTGTTTTTT. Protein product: CASSYPDTNTGELFF.

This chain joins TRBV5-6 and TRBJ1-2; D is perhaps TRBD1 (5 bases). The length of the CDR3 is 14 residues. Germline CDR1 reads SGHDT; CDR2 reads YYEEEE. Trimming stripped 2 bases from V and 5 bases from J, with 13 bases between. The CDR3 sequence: CASSLGQGWYGYTF. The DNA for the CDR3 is TGTGCCAGCAGCTTAGGGCAGGGATGGTATGGCTACACCTTC. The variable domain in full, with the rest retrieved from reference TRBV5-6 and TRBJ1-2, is DAGVTQSPTHLIKTRGQQVTLRCSPKSGHDTVSWYQQALGQGPQFIFQYYEEEERQRGNFPDRFSGHQFPNYSSELNVNALLLGDSALYLCASSLGQGWYGYTFGSGTRLTVV.

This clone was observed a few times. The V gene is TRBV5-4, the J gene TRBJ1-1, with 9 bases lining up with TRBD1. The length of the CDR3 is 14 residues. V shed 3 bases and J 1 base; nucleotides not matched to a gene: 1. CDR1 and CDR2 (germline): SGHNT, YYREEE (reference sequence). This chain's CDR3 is CASSSDRGNTEAFF. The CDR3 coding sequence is TGTGCCAGCAGCTCGGACAGGGGGAACACTGAAGCTTTCTTT.

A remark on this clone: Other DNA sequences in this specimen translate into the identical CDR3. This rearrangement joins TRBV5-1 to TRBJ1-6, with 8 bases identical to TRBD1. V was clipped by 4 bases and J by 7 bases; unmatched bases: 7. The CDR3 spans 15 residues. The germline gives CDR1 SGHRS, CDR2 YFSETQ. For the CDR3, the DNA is TGCGCCAGCAGCCTGGACAGGGTGGGAAATTCACCCCTCCACTTT. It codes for CASSLDRVGNSPLHF. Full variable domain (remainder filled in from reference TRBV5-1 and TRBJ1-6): KAGVTQTPRYLIKTRGQQVTLSCSPISGHRSVSWYQQTPGQGLQFLFEYFSETQRNKGNFPGRFSGRQFSNSRSEMNVSTLELGDSALYLCASSLDRVGNSPLHFGNGTRLTVT.

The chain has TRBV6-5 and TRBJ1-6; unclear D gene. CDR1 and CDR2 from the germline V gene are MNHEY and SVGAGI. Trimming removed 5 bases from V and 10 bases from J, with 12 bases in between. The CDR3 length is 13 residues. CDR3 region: CASSRGSGSPLHF. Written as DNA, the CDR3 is TGTGCCAGCAGTCGGGGATCGGGGTCACCCCTCCACTTT.

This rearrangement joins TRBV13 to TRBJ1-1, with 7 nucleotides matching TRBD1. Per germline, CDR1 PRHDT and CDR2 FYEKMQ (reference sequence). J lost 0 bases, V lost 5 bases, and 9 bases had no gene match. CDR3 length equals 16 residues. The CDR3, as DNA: TGTGCCAGCAGCCTCCGGGACAGATTCATGAACACTGAAGCTTTCTTT. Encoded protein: CASSLRDRFMNTEAFF.

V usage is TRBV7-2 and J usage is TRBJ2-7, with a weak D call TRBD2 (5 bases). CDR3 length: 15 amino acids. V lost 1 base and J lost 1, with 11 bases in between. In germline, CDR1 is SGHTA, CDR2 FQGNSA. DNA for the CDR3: TGTGCCAGCAGCTTAGTCGCGGGCCCTTCCTACGAGCAGTACTTC. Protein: CASSLVAGPSYEQYF.

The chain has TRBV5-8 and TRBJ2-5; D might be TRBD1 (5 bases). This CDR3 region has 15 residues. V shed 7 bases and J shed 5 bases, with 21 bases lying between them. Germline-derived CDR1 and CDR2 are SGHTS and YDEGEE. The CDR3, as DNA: TGTGCCAGCCAAGTCTGGCCCAGGGTGTATGAGACCCAGTACTTC. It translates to CASQVWPRVYETQYF.

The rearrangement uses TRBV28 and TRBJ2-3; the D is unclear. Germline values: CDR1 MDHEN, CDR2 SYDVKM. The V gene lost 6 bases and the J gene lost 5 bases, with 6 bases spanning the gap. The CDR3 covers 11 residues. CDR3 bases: TGTGCCAGCAGCCCCCAAGATACGCAGTATTTT. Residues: CASSPQDTQYF.

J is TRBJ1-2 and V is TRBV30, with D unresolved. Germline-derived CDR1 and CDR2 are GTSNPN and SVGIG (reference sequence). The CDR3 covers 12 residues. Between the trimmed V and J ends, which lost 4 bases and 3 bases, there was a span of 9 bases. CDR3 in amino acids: CAWTTNYYGYTF. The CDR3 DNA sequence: TGTGCCTGGACCACTAATTACTATGGCTACACCTTC. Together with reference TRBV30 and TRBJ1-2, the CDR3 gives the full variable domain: SQTIHQWPATLVQPVGSPLSLECTVEGTSNPNLYWYRQAAGRGLQLLFYSVGIGQISSEVPQNLSASRPQDRQFILSSKKLLLSDSGFYLCAWTTNYYGYTFGSGTRLTVV.

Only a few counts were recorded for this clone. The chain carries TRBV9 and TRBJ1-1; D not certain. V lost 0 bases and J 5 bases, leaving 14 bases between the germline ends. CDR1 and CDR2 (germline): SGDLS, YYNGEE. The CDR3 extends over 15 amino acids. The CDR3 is CASSVGNLAGTEAFF. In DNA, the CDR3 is TGTGCCAGCAGCGTAGGTAACTTGGCCGGGACTGAAGCTTTCTTT.

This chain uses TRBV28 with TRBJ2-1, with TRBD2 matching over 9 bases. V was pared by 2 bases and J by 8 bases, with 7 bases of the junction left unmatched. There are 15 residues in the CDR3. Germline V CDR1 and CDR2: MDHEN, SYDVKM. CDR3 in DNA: TGTGCCAGCAGTTTACTAGCGGGATTATTCCATGAGCAGTTCTTC. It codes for CASSLLAGLFHEQFF.

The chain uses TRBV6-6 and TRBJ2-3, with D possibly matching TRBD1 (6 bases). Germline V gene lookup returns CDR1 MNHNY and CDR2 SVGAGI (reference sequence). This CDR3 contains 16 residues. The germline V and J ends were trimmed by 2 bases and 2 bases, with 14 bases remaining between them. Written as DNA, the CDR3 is TGTGCCAGCAGTTACCCGGGACACCGGACCACAGATACGCAGTATTTT. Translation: CASSYPGHRTTDTQYF.

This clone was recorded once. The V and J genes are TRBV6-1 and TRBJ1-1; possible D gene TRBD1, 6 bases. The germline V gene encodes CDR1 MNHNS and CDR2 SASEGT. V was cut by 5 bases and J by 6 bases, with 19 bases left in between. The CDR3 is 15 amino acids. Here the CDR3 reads CASSSQQGNGAEAFF. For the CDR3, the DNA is TGTGCCAGCAGTTCCCAACAGGGTAACGGCGCTGAAGCTTTCTTT.